The T cell receptor (beta chain) under discussion was sequenced for a study of T cells in Graves' hyperthyroidism and ophthalmopathy. The CDR3 runs to 11 residues. The germline gives CDR1 SGHRS, CDR2 YFSETQ. Trimming shortened V by 6 bases and J by 2 bases, and 5 bases separated the two germline ends. Only a few counts were recorded for this clonotype. TCR beta CDR3 regions were amplified from RNA. An initial round of RT-PCR targeting the TCR CDR3 relied on the HTBI primer set. TCRdb re-called the multiplex PCR reads through MiXCR, storing one row per CDR3 protein. The table lists 500,000 or so distinct CDR3 sequences, under 20% of them singletons, with roughly 18% in the top ten.

The receptor was isolated from a woman in her late teens or twenties with Graves' ophthalmopathy. This chain joins TRBV5-1 and TRBJ1-2, with D uncertain. The source material was blood. CDR3 in DNA: TGCGCCAGCATGGGGAACTATGGCTACACCTTC. Protein sequence: CASMGNYGYTF.